A selection of T cell receptor beta chains follows, all from one sample in a study of T-cell memory formation after mild COVID-19. TCRdb re-called the 5' RACE reads through MiXCR, storing one row per CDR3 protein. The sample records fewer than 650,000 distinct CDR3 sequences, 20% to 25% being singletons. The specimen sequenced was PBMCs or a T cell subset sorted from them (not recorded which). Every receptor here comes from an adult woman who had mild COVID-19 (a few samples of this study predate the infection). Cell type and time point are not known. Both conserved end residues are part of each CDR3. The D gene is left open where the match is weak. Clone size is given for some rows only: seen once, a few or many times, or a class if the clone is expanded.

D gene,clone size,V gene,J gene,CDR3 protein,CDR3 DNA
TRBD1,few,TRBV5-1,TRBJ2-7,CASSPQGDSSYEQYF,TGCGCCAGCAGCCCCCAGGGGGATAGCTCCTACGAGCAGTACTTC
TRBD2,once,TRBV30,TRBJ2-7,CAWSSEKPSGKMYEQYF,TGTGCCTGGAGTTCAGAGAAACCTAGCGGGAAGATGTACGAGCAGTACTTC
NA,few,TRBV7-2,TRBJ2-7,CASSLDSSTSYEQYF,TGTGCCAGCAGCTTAGATAGCTCCACCTCCTACGAGCAGTACTTC
TRBD2,few,TRBV7-2,TRBJ2-3,CASSLSPSGDTDTQYF,TGTGCCAGCAGCTTATCGCCTAGCGGGGACACAGATACGCAGTATTTT
NA,NA,TRBV4-1,TRBJ2-3,CASSQEERGGTDTQYF,TGCGCCAGCAGCCAAGAAGAACGGGGTGGCACAGATACGCAGTATTTT
NA,NA,TRBV14,TRBJ2-3,CASSQDLVALNTQYF,TGTGCCAGCAGCCAAGATCTAGTGGCTCTTAATACGCAGTATTTT
TRBD1,few,TRBV12-3/TRBV12-4,TRBJ1-2,CASSGRQGYGYTF,TGTGCCAGCAGTGGAAGACAGGGGTATGGCTACACCTTC
NA,NA,TRBV28,TRBJ2-3,CASSGLNPLADTQYF,TGTGCCAGCAGTGGTCTGAATCCCCTAGCAGATACGCAGTATTTT
NA,few,TRBV5-1,TRBJ1-1,CASSPRTRQLNTEAFF,TGCGCCAGCAGCCCTCGAACACGACAGTTGAACACTGAAGCTTTCTTT
TRBD2,NA,TRBV6-5,TRBJ2-5,CASSYSRGRAGVETQYF,TGTGCCAGCAGTTACTCGCGCGGGAGGGCCGGGGTAGAGACCCAGTACTTC
TRBD1,NA,TRBV10-3,TRBJ1-2,CAISDTGEPNYGYTF,TGTGCCATCAGTGATACAGGGGAACCTAACTATGGCTACACCTTC